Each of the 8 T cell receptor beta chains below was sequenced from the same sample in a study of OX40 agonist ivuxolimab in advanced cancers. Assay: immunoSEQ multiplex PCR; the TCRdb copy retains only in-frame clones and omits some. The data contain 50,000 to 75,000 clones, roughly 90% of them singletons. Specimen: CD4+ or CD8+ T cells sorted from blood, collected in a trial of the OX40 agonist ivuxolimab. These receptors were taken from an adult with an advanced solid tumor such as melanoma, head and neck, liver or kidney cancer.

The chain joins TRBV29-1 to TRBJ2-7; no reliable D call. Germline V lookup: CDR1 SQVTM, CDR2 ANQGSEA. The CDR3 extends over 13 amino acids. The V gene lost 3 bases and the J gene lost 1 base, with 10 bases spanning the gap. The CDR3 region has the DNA TGCAGCGTTGATCTGGGAAGATCCTACGAGCAGTACTTC. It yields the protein CSVDLGRSYEQYF.

CDR3 sequence: CASSEEGGLLTGSDQPQHF. DNA for the CDR3: TGTGCCAGCAGTGAAGAAGGAGGGTTATTGACAGGGTCGGATCAGCCCCAGCATTTT. This rearrangement joins TRBV2 to TRBJ1-5; TRBD1 matches at 7 bases. CDR3 length equals 19 residues. V shed 1 base and J 5 bases; nucleotides not matched to a gene: 17. Per germline, CDR1 SNHLY and CDR2 FYNNEI. The full variable domain, its missing parts supplied by reference TRBV2 and TRBJ1-5, is EPEVTQTPSHQVTQMGQEVILRCVPISNHLYFYWYRQILGQKVEFLVSFYNNEISEKSEIFDDQFSVERPDGSNFTLKIRSTKLEDSAMYFCASSEEGGLLTGSDQPQHFGDGTRLSIL.

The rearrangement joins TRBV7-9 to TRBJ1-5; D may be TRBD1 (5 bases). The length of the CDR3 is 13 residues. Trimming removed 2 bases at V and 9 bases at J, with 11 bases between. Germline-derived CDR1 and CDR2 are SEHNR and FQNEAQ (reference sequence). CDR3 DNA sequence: TGTGCCAGCAGCTTAATCCCCGGGGGGCCCCAGCATTTT. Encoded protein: CASSLIPGGPQHF.

The CDR3 DNA is TGCGCCAGCAGCCGGGACTTTGTGAGGCAGTACTTC. It translates to CASSRDFVRQYF. V is TRBV4-1 and J is TRBJ2-7; D is perhaps TRBD2 (6 bases). There are 12 residues in the CDR3. Germline loops: CDR1 MGHRA, CDR2 YSYEKL. V lost 4 bases, J lost 9 bases, and 13 bases lay in between.

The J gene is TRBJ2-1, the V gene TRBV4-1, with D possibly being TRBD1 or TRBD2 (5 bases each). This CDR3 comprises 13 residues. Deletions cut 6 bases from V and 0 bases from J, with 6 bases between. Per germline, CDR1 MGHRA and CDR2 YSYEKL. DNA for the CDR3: TGCGCCAGCAGTGGGGGCTCCTACAATGAGCAGTTCTTC. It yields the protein CASSGGSYNEQFF.

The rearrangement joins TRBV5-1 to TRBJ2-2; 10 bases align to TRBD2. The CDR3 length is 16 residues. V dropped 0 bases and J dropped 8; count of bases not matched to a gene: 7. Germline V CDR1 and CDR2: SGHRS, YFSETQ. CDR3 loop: CASSLDTSGIAGELFF. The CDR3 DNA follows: TGCGCCAGCAGCTTGGACACTAGCGGGATAGCAGGGGAGCTGTTTTTT.

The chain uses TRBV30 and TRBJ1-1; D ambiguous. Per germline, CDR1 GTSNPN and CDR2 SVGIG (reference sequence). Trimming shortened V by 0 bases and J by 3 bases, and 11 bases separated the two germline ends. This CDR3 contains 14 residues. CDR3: CAWSVGPSYTEAFF. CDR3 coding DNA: TGTGCCTGGAGTGTAGGCCCGTCCTACACTGAAGCTTTCTTT.

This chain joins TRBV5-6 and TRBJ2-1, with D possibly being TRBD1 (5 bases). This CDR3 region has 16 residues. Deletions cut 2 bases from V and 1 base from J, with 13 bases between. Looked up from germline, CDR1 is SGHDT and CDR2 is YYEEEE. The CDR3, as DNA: TGTGCCAGCAGCTTAGGTTGGGGCGGTTCCTACAATGAGCAGTTCTTC. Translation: CASSLGWGGSYNEQFF. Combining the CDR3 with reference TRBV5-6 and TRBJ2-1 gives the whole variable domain DAGVTQSPTHLIKTRGQQVTLRCSPKSGHDTVSWYQQALGQGPQFIFQYYEEEERQRGNFPDRFSGHQFPNYSSELNVNALLLGDSALYLCASSLGWGGSYNEQFFGPGTRLTVL.